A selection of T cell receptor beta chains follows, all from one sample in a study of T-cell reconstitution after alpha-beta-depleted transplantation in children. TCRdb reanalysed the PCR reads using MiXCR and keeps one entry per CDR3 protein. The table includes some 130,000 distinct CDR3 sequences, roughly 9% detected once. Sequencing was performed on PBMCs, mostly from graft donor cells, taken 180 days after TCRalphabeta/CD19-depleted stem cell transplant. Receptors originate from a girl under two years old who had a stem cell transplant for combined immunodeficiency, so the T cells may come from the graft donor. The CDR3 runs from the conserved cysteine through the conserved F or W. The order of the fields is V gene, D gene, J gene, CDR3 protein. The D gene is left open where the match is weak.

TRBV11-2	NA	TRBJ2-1	CASSLAPGGAGNEQFF
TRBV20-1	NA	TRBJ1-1	CSGRDQQDFF
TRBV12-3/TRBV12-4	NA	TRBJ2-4	CASSLARGWRLAKNIQYF
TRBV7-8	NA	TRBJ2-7	CASSLTSGYEQYF
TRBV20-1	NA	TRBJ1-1	CSAEGPREDEAFF
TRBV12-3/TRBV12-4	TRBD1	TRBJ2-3	CASSRGQGDTDTQYF
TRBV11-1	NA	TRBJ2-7	CASSLDWGHSPSYEQYF
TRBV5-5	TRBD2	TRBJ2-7	CASSLERGSYEQYF
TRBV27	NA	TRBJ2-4	CASSLRGFKNIQYF
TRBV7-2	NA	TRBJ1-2	CASSPMGGYTF
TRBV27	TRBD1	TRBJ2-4	CASSPMTGVKNIQYF
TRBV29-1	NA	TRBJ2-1	CSARSNEQFF
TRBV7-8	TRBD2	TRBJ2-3	CASSPRLAPGLTDTQYF
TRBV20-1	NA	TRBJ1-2	CSARDGWGSGYTF
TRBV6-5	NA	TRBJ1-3	CASSYSPVFYSGNTIYF
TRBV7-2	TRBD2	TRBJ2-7	CASSLAKRGPSYEQYF
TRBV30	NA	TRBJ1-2	CAWSVGVRYGYTF
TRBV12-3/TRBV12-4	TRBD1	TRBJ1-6	CASTLTGSSYNSPLHF
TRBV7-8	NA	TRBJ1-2	CASSLGLEKLYGYTF
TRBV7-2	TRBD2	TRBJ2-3	CASTRGDTQYF
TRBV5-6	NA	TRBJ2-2	CASSPDYSAGELFF
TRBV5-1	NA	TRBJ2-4	CASSSGTSKNIQYF
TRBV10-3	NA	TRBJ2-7	CAISDGRDTYEQYF
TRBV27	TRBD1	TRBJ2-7	CASSYSTGPSYEQYF
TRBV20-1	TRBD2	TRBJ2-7	CSARGAYEQYF
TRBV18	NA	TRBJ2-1	CASSQAWEYPYNEQFF
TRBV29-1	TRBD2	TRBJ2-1	CSVRGISGRDNEQFF
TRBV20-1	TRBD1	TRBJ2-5	CSAEDRGPETQYF
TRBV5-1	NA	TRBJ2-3	CASSLEWVVDTQYF
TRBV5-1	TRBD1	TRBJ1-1	CASSWTGGWNTEAFF
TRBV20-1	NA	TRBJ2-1	CSAKPGPYNEQFF
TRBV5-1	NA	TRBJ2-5	CASSLQLRTAQETQYF
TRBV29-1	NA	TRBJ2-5	CSVEALLQETQYF
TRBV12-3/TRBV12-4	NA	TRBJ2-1	CVSSPRVYNEQFF
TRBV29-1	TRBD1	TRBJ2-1	CSAVGTGNNNEQFF
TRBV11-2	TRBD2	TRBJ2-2	CASSRSGTSNPPNTGELFF
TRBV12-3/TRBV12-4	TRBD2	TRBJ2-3	CASTKTWEGDTQYF
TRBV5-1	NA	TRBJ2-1	CASSLVPRDPYGQFF
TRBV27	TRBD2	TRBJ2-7	CASSLLAGGRQEQYF
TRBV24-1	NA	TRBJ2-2	CATSDLHPGATTGELFF
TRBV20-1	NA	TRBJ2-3	CSAHARGGDPSTDTQYF
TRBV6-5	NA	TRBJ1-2	CASSYSDGFYGYTF
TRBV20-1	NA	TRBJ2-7	CSVRRAYEQYF